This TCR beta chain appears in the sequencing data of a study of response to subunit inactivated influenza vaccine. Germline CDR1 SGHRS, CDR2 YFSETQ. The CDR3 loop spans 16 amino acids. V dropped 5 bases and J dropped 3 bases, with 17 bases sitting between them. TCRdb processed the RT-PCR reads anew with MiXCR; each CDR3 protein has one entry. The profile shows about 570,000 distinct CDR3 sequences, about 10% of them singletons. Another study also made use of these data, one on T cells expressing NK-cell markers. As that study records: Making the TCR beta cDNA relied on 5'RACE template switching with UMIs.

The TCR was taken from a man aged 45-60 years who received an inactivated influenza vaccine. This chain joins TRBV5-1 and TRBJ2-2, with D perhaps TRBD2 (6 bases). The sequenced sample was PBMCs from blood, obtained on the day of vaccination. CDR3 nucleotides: TGCGCCAGCAGGGTTAACGCGGGGATGGACACCGGGGAGCTGTTTTTT. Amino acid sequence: CASRVNAGMDTGELFF.